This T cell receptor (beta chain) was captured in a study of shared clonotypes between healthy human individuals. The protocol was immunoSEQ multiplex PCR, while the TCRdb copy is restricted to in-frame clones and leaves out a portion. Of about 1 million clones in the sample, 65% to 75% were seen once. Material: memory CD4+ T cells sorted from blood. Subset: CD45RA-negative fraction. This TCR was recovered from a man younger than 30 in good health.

CDR3 DNA: TGTGCCAGCAGCTTCACGAGCGAGCGGGGAGTAGCCAAAAACATTCAGTACTTC. This encodes CASSFTSERGVAKNIQYF. The gene calls are TRBV11-2 and TRBJ2-4; 7 bases fit TRBD2. The CDR3 totals 18 residues. Germline values: CDR1 SGHAT, CDR2 FQNNGV. V dropped 3 bases and J dropped 0; count of bases not matched to a gene: 11.